This TCR beta chain was sequenced for a study of cytomegalovirus exposure and HLA in healthy donors. Findings and caveats of the study: Most CMV-associated TCR beta chains were later found to appear HLA-restricted.

V gave up 2 bases and J gave up 4 bases, with 14 bases separating them. From germline, CDR1 is SSHAT and CDR2 FNYEAQ (reference sequence). The CDR3 length is 16 residues. PCR was performed using 60 Vbeta and 13 Jbeta primers. The repertoire was sequenced with immunoSEQ multiplex PCR; TCRdb's copy has only in-frame clones and lacks some. Among 90,000 to 120,000 clones listed, around 69% were seen once. In the case of this clone: The antigen is not known.

The material sequenced was PBMCs. This chain links TRBV7-7 with TRBJ2-2; tentatively, D is TRBD1 (5 bases). This receptor was taken from a young man in good health and CMV-seronegative. CDR3 region: CASSLIRGPSTGELFF. In DNA, the CDR3 is TGTGCCAGCAGCTTAATAAGGGGCCCGAGCACCGGGGAGCTGTTTTTT.